This TCR beta chain was sequenced during a study of blood T cell repertoires in COVID-19. On the study more broadly: Donors in the United States, Italy and Spain gave samples during acute or convalescent COVID-19. T cells, B-cell-depleted T cells, or PBMCs supplied cDNA or gDNA.

V lost 4 bases to trimming and J lost 1 base; unmatched junction nucleotides: 6. The length of the CDR3 is 15 residues. Germline assignment: CDR1 SGHRS and CDR2 YFSETQ. It was during active infection that Seattle patients were enrolled and then longitudinally followed. Authors' data handling: Amplification from reference gene primers served as the basis for estimated nucleated cell counts. Profiling relied on immunoSEQ multiplex PCR, and the TCRdb table lists in-frame clones only, not all of them. D and trimming were read from the DNA, whereas the V and J calls and clone size are those reported in that table. The table has tens of thousands of clones, about 83% seen once.

The chain uses TRBV5-1 and TRBJ2-3, with TRBD1 matching 7 bases. Sequenced: peripheral blood. The clonotype was recovered from a man aged 45 to 65 with COVID-19, enrolled during active disease. CDR3 in amino acids: CASSLQGDGTDTQYF. In DNA, the CDR3 is TGCGCCAGCAGCCTTCAGGGGGACGGCACAGATACGCAGTATTTT.